Listed below are T cell receptor beta chains from one sample, sequenced in a study of T cell changes during pregnancy in multiple sclerosis. Here immunoSEQ multiplex PCR was the method, and the copy in TCRdb shows in-frame clones only, minus some. The data hold tens of thousands of clones, with approximately 90% observed a single time. The material sequenced was CD8+ T cells from peripheral blood mononuclear cells, taken in the third trimester of pregnancy. These receptor sequences come from a female donor with multiple sclerosis, enrolled in a pregnancy study. Each CDR3 is given with its conserved first and last residue. Expanded clones are given a class, and other clones once, few, many or no size at all.

v_gene	abundance	CDR3aa
TRBV14	once	CASSQSGGVGQPQHF
TRBV18	-	CASSPLGQGNYEQYF
TRBV25-1	-	CASSGGMNTEAFF
TRBV28	-	CASSPFGELFF
TRBV18	-	CASSPGKGETNTEAFF
TRBV12-5	-	CASGRGWALVRAYEQYF
TRBV28	-	CASSSHGDYYEQYF
TRBV27	-	CASSSPYDKQNTEAFF
TRBV30	-	CAWSKPGQGIYEQYF
TRBV7-3	-	CASSLGGSNEQFF
TRBV6-1	-	CASSDLTSGVYNEQFF
TRBV6-1	-	CASSEYGTGLSGELFF
TRBV9	-	CASSGVPSANEQFF
TRBV5-5	-	CASSLDPVNTEAFF
TRBV9	once	CASSPTGARTDTQYF
TRBV18	-	CASSPTSGEETQYF
TRBV6-4	many	CASSGGNTGELFF
TRBV11-2	many	CASSWTDQGLSDEQYF
TRBV5-6	-	CASSNSREQYF
TRBV7-9	-	CASSSGSGDPWDEQFF
TRBV11-2	-	CASELMGQGIGYGYTF
TRBV28	-	CASSSAGVRVGGTDTQYF
TRBV4-3	-	CASSQDYRGPYNEQFF
TRBV27	-	CASSLLLAGGPFEQFF
TRBV27	-	CASSRGAGTGPLSNEKLFF
TRBV28	-	CASSPRRDSWSEQYF
TRBV4-2	-	CASSQEEGTSYNEQFF
TRBV7-3	-	CASSPRLAGGPSTYNEQFF
TRBV5-6	-	CASSLGGVGSEQYF
TRBV19	-	CASTLSLMNTEAFF
TRBV27	-	CASSSVAAPSTDTQYF
TRBV7-6	-	CASSLTHQETQYF
TRBV11-2	-	CASSLLGDNSYEQYF
TRBV30	-	CAWTGGGGSETQYF
TRBV13	-	CASSPYRVGEQYF
TRBV5-1	-	CASSPGTGPYNEQFF
TRBV27	-	CASSLWAGGYSPLHF
TRBV29-1	-	CSVRSQGVIYEQYF
TRBV14	-	CASGYRRGNFYEQYF
TRBV14	medium-sized	CASSQVASGGADTQYF
TRBV2	-	CASSDNTDTQYF
TRBV4-1	once	CASSQEAGVNEQYF
TRBV19	-	CASSMDSTATNEKLFF
TRBV27	-	CASSPLGLAKNIQYF
TRBV7-3	-	CASSLNIAEGHTDTQYF
TRBV28	-	CASRRELFDEQYF
TRBV15	-	CATSRERDNEQFF
TRBV7-2	-	CASSQGVSDQPQHF
TRBV4-1	-	CASSQDRGSYAYEQYF
TRBV6-4	-	CASRSPRDEQFF
TRBV7-7	-	CASSPGTPGREGSNEQFF
TRBV11-2	-	CASRDSLAVGTGELFF